This T cell receptor (beta chain) was profiled in a study of CD8+ T cells in alopecia areata. Background on the study: Female C3H/HeJ mice aged roughly 7-10 weeks received skin from roughly 6-13-month-old C3H/HeJ donors with spontaneous alopecia. Study-wide results and limits: Researchers reported that TCR sharing among patients proved less clear than in mice, possibly HLA-linked. Elevated clonality characterized lesional scalp relative to normal scalp, particularly in alopecia totalis/universalis. Normal skin's resident alphabeta T cells are sequenced alongside lesional scalp T cells.

Sequencing templates came from extracted RNA that was reverse transcribed into cDNA. Here immunoSEQ multiplex PCR was the method, and the copy in TCRdb shows in-frame clones only, minus some. Listed here are about 110,000 clones without any singletons, the top ten holding roughly a fifth. As concerns this clone: Its antigen is not known. Gene names denote mouse genes. The DNA ends 4 residues before the CDR3 does, and the rest of the CDR3 is filled in from the germline J gene.

V was clipped by 5 bases and J by 0 bases, with 12 bases between them. Germline CDR1 is NNHDY and CDR2 is SYVADS. There are 15 residues in the CDR3. The receptor was derived from a C3H/HeJ mouse with alopecia areata. The strain is characterized by the MHC haplotype H2-k. Sequenced sample: lesional skin. V and J are TRBV13-3 and TRBJ2-1; D might be TRBD2 (7 bases). Here the CDR3 reads CASRGGGYNYAEQFF. Incomplete CDR3 DNA: TGTGCCAGCAGAGGGGGGGGGTATAACTATGCT.